One sample yielded the 6 T cell receptor beta chains listed below, sequenced in a study of CD8+CD57+ T cells in acquired aplastic anemia. The template used for profiling TCR beta VDJ and CDR3 was genomic DNA. TCRdb ran MiXCR on the reads and lists one entry per CDR3 protein. Here the sample spans roughly 98,000 distinct CDR3 sequences, about 67% being singletons. All sequencing subjects had displayed CD8+CD57+ cell expansion on flow cytometry. Sequencing was performed on sorted CD4+, CD8+, or CD8+CD57+ T cells (not recorded which) from PBMCs. All receptors derive from a human donor with aplastic anemia.

This chain joins TRBV24-1 and TRBJ2-5; possibly TRBD1 or TRBD2 for D (5 bases each). V was shortened by 4 bases and J by 5 bases, with 13 bases between the two germline ends. The CDR3 has 14 amino acids. CDR1 and CDR2 from the germline V gene are KGHDR and SFDVKD. The CDR3 is CATSEIGGGETQYF. DNA for the CDR3: TGTGCCACCAGTGAGATTGGGGGTGGGGAGACCCAGTACTTC.

The V and J genes are TRBV20-1 and TRBJ2-7; 8 bases map to TRBD1. Unmatched junction bases numbered 6, after V lost 5 bases and J lost 0 bases. Germline-derived CDR1 and CDR2 are DFQATT and SNEGSKA (reference sequence). This CDR3 contains 14 residues. CDR3 nucleotides: TGCAGTGCTGACAGGGGTGCAGCCTCCTACGAGCAGTACTTC. This encodes CSADRGAASYEQYF.

The chain uses TRBV15 and TRBJ2-7; D is unclear. Trimming took off 1 base at V and 2 bases at J, with 18 bases between the two ends. Germline V lookup: CDR1 LNHNV, CDR2 YYDKDF (reference sequence). The CDR3 is made up of 17 amino acids. CDR3 residues: CATSRVGSGYGPYEQYF. The DNA of the CDR3 is TGTGCCACCAGCAGAGTTGGCTCCGGATATGGACCCTACGAGCAGTACTTC.

This chain links TRBV12-3 or TRBV12-4 with TRBJ2-7, with a possible D match to TRBD2 (6 bases). This CDR3 is built from 14 residues. V lost 6 bases and J lost 3, with 15 bases in between. CDR3 residues: CASSPGGVGYEQYF. CDR3 nucleotides: TGTGCCAGCAGCCCAGGCGGGGTAGGCTACGAGCAGTACTTC.

The chain's CDR3 is CASNGVFTFEQYF. CDR3 DNA: TGTGCCAGCAATGGAGTATTTACCTTCGAGCAGTACTTC. This chain joins TRBV2 and TRBJ2-7; D remains unclear. Trimming took 7 bases from V and 6 from J, leaving 16 bases between them. Germline assignment: CDR1 SNHLY and CDR2 FYNNEI. This CDR3 is 13 amino acids long.

The gene calls are TRBV29-1 and TRBJ2-7, with 8 bases that match TRBD1. With 4 bases clipped from V and 0 bases from J, the junction kept 2 bases outside the gene matches. CDR1 is SQVTM, CDR2 ANQGSEA, per germline. The CDR3 covers 13 residues. The CDR3 DNA is TGCAGCGTTGCAGGGGGCCCCTCCTACGAGCAGTACTTC. This codes for CSVAGGPSYEQYF.